This T cell receptor (beta chain) was observed in a study of vaccination effects on CD4 cells after COVID-19. Germline CDR1 and CDR2: SGHVS and FQNEAQ. The CDR3 totals 16 residues. V was trimmed by 1 base and J by 4 bases, leaving 15 bases between them. The data were produced by immunoSEQ multiplex PCR, yet TCRdb's version contains in-frame clones alone and is incomplete. The sample includes over 45,000 clones, roughly 70% of them seen just once. This clone was counted once. Its matching antigen is unknown. Before sequencing, viral peptide pools were used by the ViraFEST assay to expand antigen-specific CD4+ T cells. Investigators separated out CD4+ T cells once 10 days of culture had passed. Nucleocapsid antibodies stayed negative before and after vaccination, showing no earlier SARS-CoV-2 infection. Cultures had half their medium replaced with IL-2 medium on days 3 and 7.

The receptor was derived from a human donor who received a COVID-19 vaccine. Sequenced material: CD4+ T cells from PBMCs cultured with SARS-CoV-2 spike peptides, taken before COVID-19 vaccination. The V gene is TRBV7-8, the J gene TRBJ2-3; no reliable D call. The DNA for the CDR3 is TGTGCCAGCAGCTTAGAAGGTCGCTTCCGAGCAGATACGCAGTATTTT. Its protein is CASSLEGRFRADTQYF.